This TCR beta chain was sequenced during a study of T cells after posttransplantation cyclophosphamide. Busulfan-fludarabine conditioning, marrow transplant, and cyclophosphamide on days +3 and +4 were administered. This clone is labeled medium-sized. The antigen is unknown. Using immunoSEQ multiplex PCR, the repertoire was profiled, and TCRdb retains in-frame clones only, with some absent. Reported are about 3,100 clones, none seen only once; the ten largest carry 28%. The CDR3 runs 12 residues. V lost 3 bases, J lost 10 bases, and 5 bases stayed unmatched. Whole-study results and caveats: Donor-recipient repertoire similarity was low at 1-2 months, rising over year one. Recipient CMV seropositivity and CMV reactivation strongly tracked TRB clonality. Tissue-infiltrating T cells from skin or gut overlapped little with blood T cells.

The chain is built from TRBV12-3 or TRBV12-4 and TRBJ1-1, with 7 bases identical to TRBD1. This sequence was found in a female patient between 40 and 50 years old who received an allogeneic stem cell transplant from a related donor, was CMV-positive, and had no GVHD. Some T cells may be transferred from the graft donor. Sequencing used PBMCs, obtained 84 days after allogeneic stem cell transplant with posttransplant cyclophosphamide. CDR3 region: CASSFMGQLAFF. CDR3 in DNA: TGTGCCAGCAGTTTTATGGGACAGCTAGCTTTCTTT.